This is a list of T cell receptor beta chains from one sample in a study of OX40 agonist ivuxolimab in advanced cancers. Data came from immunoSEQ multiplex PCR; TCRdb stores just in-frame clones and leaves some out. The profile shows about 50,000 clones, 70% to 90% of them singletons. Specimen: CD4+ or CD8+ T cells sorted from blood, collected in a trial of the OX40 agonist ivuxolimab. Receptors originate from an adult with an advanced solid tumor such as melanoma, head and neck, liver or kidney cancer. The CDR3 runs from the conserved cysteine through the conserved F or W. Each record gives: V gene, CDR3 length, CDR3 protein.

v_call: TRBV18; cdr3_length: 16; cdr3_aa: CASSRDRTFSGNTIYF
v_call: TRBV4-2; cdr3_length: 21; cdr3_aa: CASSPPMTGSLAGGIPYEQYF
v_call: TRBV15; cdr3_length: 15; cdr3_aa: CATSRDLGLSTEAFF
v_call: TRBV2; cdr3_length: 15; cdr3_aa: CASSPGGARASPLHF
v_call: TRBV11-2; cdr3_length: 16; cdr3_aa: CASSARPGSSYNEQFF
v_call: TRBV7-6; cdr3_length: 14; cdr3_aa: CASSLAGAAGEQYF
v_call: TRBV4-1; cdr3_length: 13; cdr3_aa: CASSQDRYYGYTF
v_call: TRBV5-4; cdr3_length: 16; cdr3_aa: CASSLRGLAGDREQYF
v_call: TRBV28; cdr3_length: 11; cdr3_aa: CASSFVTEAFF
v_call: TRBV30; cdr3_length: 13; cdr3_aa: CAWSRANTGELFF
v_call: TRBV5-1; cdr3_length: 13; cdr3_aa: CASIPDSYNEQFF
v_call: TRBV20-1; cdr3_length: 10; cdr3_aa: CSAAGTTESF
v_call: TRBV7-9; cdr3_length: 16; cdr3_aa: CASSSWGGRGTDTQYF
v_call: TRBV10-1; cdr3_length: 13; cdr3_aa: CASSVRQANEQFF
v_call: TRBV5-6; cdr3_length: 17; cdr3_aa: CASSPLPGTASTDTQYF
v_call: TRBV5-1; cdr3_length: 16; cdr3_aa: CASSPGLAGGPHEQYF
v_call: TRBV5-4; cdr3_length: 15; cdr3_aa: CASSLDWASSYEQYF
v_call: TRBV5-1; cdr3_length: 14; cdr3_aa: CASSLEGTAYGYTF
v_call: TRBV2; cdr3_length: 17; cdr3_aa: CASSTGLAGDRTDTQYF
v_call: TRBV27; cdr3_length: 16; cdr3_aa: CASSPLAGSSYNEQFF
v_call: TRBV10-1; cdr3_length: 12; cdr3_aa: CASSGLNTEAFF
v_call: TRBV7-9; cdr3_length: 8; cdr3_aa: CASSPGKF
v_call: TRBV23-1; cdr3_length: 17; cdr3_aa: CASSQSFRGSGNTEAFF
v_call: TRBV30; cdr3_length: 12; cdr3_aa: CAWSASTGGYTF
v_call: TRBV7-2; cdr3_length: 15; cdr3_aa: CASSQGTSGYNEQFF
v_call: TRBV5-1; cdr3_length: 14; cdr3_aa: CASKTSGGYNEQFF
v_call: TRBV5-1; cdr3_length: 14; cdr3_aa: CASSNLAGAETQYF
v_call: TRBV7-9; cdr3_length: 13; cdr3_aa: CASSATGNQPQHF
v_call: TRBV6-1; cdr3_length: 16; cdr3_aa: CASSEAALGSNQPQHF
v_call: TRBV6-6; cdr3_length: 16; cdr3_aa: CASSTRDSLAKNIQYF
v_call: TRBV4-1; cdr3_length: 17; cdr3_aa: CASSQLGAGRSGDTQYF
v_call: TRBV7-9; cdr3_length: 19; cdr3_aa: CASSPTSGRTWGGANVLTF
v_call: TRBV11-2; cdr3_length: 17; cdr3_aa: CASSWPRGGVSNQPQHF
v_call: TRBV9; cdr3_length: 16; cdr3_aa: CASSPQTGFGAGELFF
v_call: TRBV14; cdr3_length: 16; cdr3_aa: CASSPTGLAITGELFF
v_call: TRBV29-1; cdr3_length: 11; cdr3_aa: CSVEWITEAFF
v_call: TRBV7-7; cdr3_length: 13; cdr3_aa: CASSLERGGEQFF
v_call: TRBV11-3; cdr3_length: 13; cdr3_aa: CASSWTAGYGYTF
v_call: TRBV11-2; cdr3_length: 11; cdr3_aa: CASSSPETQYF
v_call: TRBV14; cdr3_length: 15; cdr3_aa: CASSLRAEGNTEAFF
v_call: TRBV21-1; cdr3_length: 19; cdr3_aa: CASSKNGVPGPYLTGELFF